The following is a T cell receptor beta chain sequence with its context. What it binds is not known. CDR3 length: 19 amino acids. Germline CDR1 reads SGHVT; CDR2 reads SQSDAQ. Trimming left V 5 bases short and J 1 base short, with 24 bases between. A multiplex PCR was run with 60 Vbeta primers and 13 Jbeta primers. Measured with immunoSEQ multiplex PCR; TCRdb has only the in-frame clones, and not every one. Of about 110,000 clones listed, under 80% are singletons. These data are taken from a study of cytomegalovirus exposure and HLA in healthy donors. Study-level results: Using a false discovery rate of 0.05, a later analysis showed that approximately 16,000 TCR beta sequences were associated with HLA alleles. A later analysis linked a missense DCLRE1C variant to TCR beta V- and J-gene trimming.

The sequenced sample consisted of PBMCs. The sequence was obtained from a woman aged 45 to 65 in good health and CMV-seropositive. V and J are TRBV7-4 and TRBJ1-5; D is uncertain. The DNA for the CDR3 is TGTGCCAGCAGCCAAAACTGGGCAGATCAGAGAAAAAGCAATCAGCCCCAGCATTTT. Amino acid sequence: CASSQNWADQRKSNQPQHF.